A selection of T cell receptor beta chains follows, all from one sample in a study of siplizumab effects on memory and regulatory T cells. TCRdb's copy holds only in-frame clones and misses some; the assay was immunoSEQ multiplex PCR. This table holds some 110,000 clones, around 94% found once. The sequenced sample was non-Treg CD4+ T cells sorted from blood. The origin of the receptors is a human donor in good health. The CDR3 runs from the conserved cysteine through the conserved F or W. The order of the fields is V gene, J gene, clone size, D gene, CDR3 protein, CDR3 DNA. A D gene is named only where the DNA matches it firmly. Size is stated for part of the rows, as once, few or many counts, or as a class when the clone is expanded.

TRBV2,TRBJ1-5,NA,NA,CASILGLSNQPQHF,TGTGCCAGCATTCTGGGGCTTAGCAATCAGCCCCAGCATTTT
TRBV15,TRBJ2-7,NA,NA,CATSSNRVYEQYF,TGTGCCACCAGCAGCAACAGGGTATACGAGCAGTACTTC
TRBV29-1,TRBJ2-5,NA,TRBD2,CSVAGNQETQYF,TGCAGCGTAGCGGGGAATCAAGAGACCCAGTACTTC
TRBV7-2,TRBJ2-2,NA,NA,CASSLRNTGELFF,TGTGCCAGCAGCTTACGGAACACCGGGGAGCTGTTTTTT
TRBV2,TRBJ2-7,NA,TRBD2,CASRLAGGSQEQYF,TGTGCCAGCAGACTAGCGGGAGGTTCACAGGAGCAGTACTTC
TRBV6-5,TRBJ2-3,NA,NA,CASSYSTSTDTQYF,TGTGCCAGCAGTTACTCTACTAGCACAGATACGCAGTATTTT
TRBV14,TRBJ2-1,NA,NA,CASSQDPLRAEGEKGSYNEQFF,TGTGCCAGCAGCCAAGATCCCCTACGAGCGGAGGGGGAGAAGGGCTCCTACAATGAGCAGTTCTTC
TRBV7-7,TRBJ2-3,NA,NA,CASSLGGTDTQYF,TGTGCCAGCAGCTTAGGGGGGACAGATACGCAGTATTTT
TRBV6-1,TRBJ1-2,once,NA,CASSGQQGNYGYTF,TGTGCCAGCAGTGGACAACAGGGTAACTATGGCTACACCTTC
TRBV5-1,TRBJ1-6,NA,TRBD1,CASSSLQGATNSPLHF,TGCGCCAGCAGCTCCTTACAGGGGGCCACTAATTCACCCCTCCACTTT
TRBV5-1,TRBJ1-4,NA,NA,CASSLGTTNEKLFF,TGCGCCAGCAGCTTGGGGACAACTAATGAAAAACTGTTTTTT
TRBV11-1,TRBJ1-1,NA,TRBD1,CASSDEAWDRGSEAFF,TGTGCCAGCAGCGACGAGGCGTGGGACAGGGGTTCTGAAGCTTTCTTT
TRBV12-5,TRBJ1-1,NA,NA,CASGFEENTEAFF,TGTGCTAGTGGTTTCGAGGAGAACACTGAAGCTTTCTTT
TRBV2,TRBJ2-3,NA,NA,CASLPAFVTDTQYF,TGTGCCAGCTTACCGGCCTTTGTGACAGATACGCAGTATTTT
TRBV23-1,TRBJ1-1,NA,NA,CASSLNLAVMNTEAFF,TGCGCCAGCAGCCTCAATCTGGCAGTCATGAACACTGAAGCTTTCTTT
TRBV9,TRBJ1-1,NA,NA,CASSVKLDSNTEAFF,TGTGCCAGCAGCGTCAAACTTGACAGTAACACTGAAGCTTTCTTT
TRBV5-1,TRBJ2-7,NA,NA,CASSGPGSSSDYEQYF,TGCGCCAGCAGCGGGCCGGGGAGTTCGTCGGACTACGAGCAGTACTTC
TRBV4-1,TRBJ2-3,NA,TRBD2,CASSQEGTSGIQITQYF,TGCGCCAGCAGCCAAGAGGGAACTAGCGGAATACAGATAACGCAGTATTTT
TRBV9,TRBJ1-2,NA,NA,CASTSGSDGYTF,TGTGCCAGCACTTCGGGCTCGGATGGCTACACCTTC
TRBV27,TRBJ1-4,NA,NA,CASSLYNRNEKLFF,TGTGCCAGCAGTTTATACAATCGGAATGAAAAACTGTTTTTT
TRBV5-6,TRBJ1-1,NA,TRBD1,CASSRRDRGATEAFF,TGTGCCAGCAGCAGACGGGACAGGGGGGCCACTGAAGCTTTCTTT
TRBV28,TRBJ2-7,once,NA,CASSPPGVPSYEQYF,TGTGCCAGCAGCCCTCCCGGGGTCCCCTCCTACGAGCAGTACTTC
TRBV7-3,TRBJ2-1,NA,NA,CASSLGLYNEQFF,TGTGCCAGCAGCTTAGGTCTGTACAATGAGCAGTTCTTC